This T cell receptor beta chain comes out of a study of PD-L1 blockade in urothelial cancer. In the study overall: About 90% of the 29 patients were males with bladder-origin urothelial cancer. After treatment start, blood was analyzed at 3 weeks (second dose) and at 6 weeks.

Time point reported: pretreatment peripheral blood. The investigators introduced synthetic TCR analog templates into each PCR as spikes. The protocol was immunoSEQ multiplex PCR, while the TCRdb copy is restricted to in-frame clones and leaves out a portion. The profile covers approximately 52,000 clones, with about 75% appearing a single time and over 4% taken by the ten largest. Germline V gene data show CDR1 as MNHNY and CDR2 as SVGAGI (reference sequence). V lost 0 bases and J 2 bases, leaving 10 bases between the germline ends. The CDR3 totals 15 residues. The sequenced sample was PBMCs, obtained around atezolizumab (anti-PD-L1) treatment. The source of this sequence is an older man with urothelial cancer. The chain has TRBV6-6 and TRBJ1-2, with D uncertain. CDR3 nucleotide sequence: TGTGCCAGCAGTTACTCGCACAGAGTCAACTATGGCTACACCTTC. Translating it yields CASSYSHRVNYGYTF.